What follows describes a single T cell receptor (beta chain). What this receptor recognizes is not known. A roughly 2.5 ml peripheral blood sample was drawn into PAXgene tubes per donor and stored at -80°C. Without any T cell sorting, total RNA was extracted from whole blood using the PAXgene blood miRNA kit on an automated QIAcube. Deep TCRalpha and TCRbeta repertoire profiling with unique molecular barcoding was performed on peripheral blood of monozygotic twin pairs concordant or discordant for inflammatory bowel disease. For every twin pair, smoking habits were documented, and each individual was categorised as a current, former or never smoker. The method was 5' RACE. The input for every TCR library was around 4,000 ng of total RNA. cDNA was synthesized with SMARTScribe reverse transcriptase in eight separate reactions per sample. During cDNA synthesis, template switching was used to introduce unique molecular identifiers that contained a 6-nucleotide sample barcode. Amplification of TCRalpha and TCRbeta cDNA involved two nested PCRs of approximately 16 and 10 cycles, and each PCR was followed by bead purification. Before amplification, the cDNA was both treated with uracil DNA-glycosylase and purified with the QIAquick PCR purification kit. The second PCR added Illumina TruSeq-compatible adapters along with sample-specific barcodes. Library quality and concentration were assessed using TapeStation and Qubit, and approximately 5 ng of each library was pooled. Pooled libraries were sequenced on an Illumina HiSeq2500 single-index Rapid Run with 2 x 100 bp reads and custom sequencing primers. From the authors' description of their analysis: MiGEC version 1.2.6 was used for UMI-based consensus assembly, which corrected PCR and sequencing errors. MiXCR version 2.1.1 handled V(D)J alignment, clonotype assembly and CDR3 extraction. Gene usage, clonotype sharing and MAIT/NKT TCR abundance were normalised by analysing the top 1000, 10 000 and 20 000 clonotypes per sample. After downsampling to 27 000 UMIs, diversity was calculated as the inverse Simpson index using the vegan R package. Paired Mann-Whitney U tests were applied to discordant twin pairs, and Benjamini-Hochberg correction was used for multiple testing. TCRdb reprocessed the raw reads; every CDR3 protein sequence is a single record, and DNA is not supplied. Here the V and J calls rest on TCRdb's processing, not on the authors' analysis. The sample table gives about 160,000 distinct CDR3 sequences. The ten biggest clones cover 2.8% of the sample.

This entry is derived from a study of monozygotic twins with inflammatory bowel disease (dated by TCRdb to between 2017 and 2020). Background on the whole study: The full study comprised around 28 monozygotic twin pairs: nine German pairs (four IBD-concordant, five IBD-discordant) and 19 IBD-discordant Danish pairs. Disease-associated traits were sought mainly through comparisons between IBD patients and their genetically identical healthy co-twins within discordant pairs. Each individual had, on average, about 151 000 unique TCRalpha sequences and 181 000 unique TCRbeta sequences available for analysis.

Including cysteine and phenylalanine, the CDR3 has 14 amino acids. DNA is not on record. CDR1 LGHNA and CDR2 YNFKEQ are derived from the germline V gene. Results the study describes overall, beyond this receptor: No difference in repertoire similarity was observed between concordant and discordant twins, possibly owing to limited statistical power. IBD patients shared fewer clonotypes with other individuals than healthy twins did, most markedly in patients showing signs of disease activity. Different T cell subtypes could not be distinguished in the analysis. No single strong signal or clonotype linked to IBD turned up in the results, so the idea that one exists was not supported. A decrease in TCRbeta repertoire diversity, as measured by inverse Simpson index, was observed in IBD patients compared with their healthy co-twins. Differing immunosuppressive treatments among patients may have added background noise and inter-individual variability to the repertoires.

What was sequenced was blood. This sequence uses TRBV4-2 and TRBJ2-2. The clonotype was recovered from a human donor with ulcerative colitis or Crohn's disease, or a healthy co-twin of an affected twin (not recorded which). The CDR3 loop reads CASSRATNTGELFF.